The TCR beta chain under discussion was sequenced for a study of identical twins. This clonotype was seen only a few times. The CDR3 extends over 13 amino acids. V was pared by 3 bases and J by 2 bases, with 8 bases between. Germline V lookup: CDR1 MNHEY, CDR2 SVGEGT. TCRdb reprocessed the 5' RACE reads with MiXCR, giving one entry per CDR3 protein. The table has some 300,000 distinct CDR3 sequences, about 12% seen once. Another study also made use of these data, one on yellow fever vaccine responses in identical twins. As reported in that work: Reportedly, the response of twins' T cells to the vaccine seemed partly convergent, partly personalized.

The TCR sequence derives from a woman younger than 35 in good health. Sample: CD8+ T cells sorted from blood. This chain connects TRBV6-2 or TRBV6-3 to TRBJ2-7; weak D call: TRBD2 (6 bases). CDR3 loop: CASSYAGTYEQYV. The CDR3 DNA sequence: TGTGCCAGCAGTTATGCGGGGACCTACGAGCAGTACGTC.